The 18 T cell receptor beta chains reported below all come from one sample, sequenced in a study of T cells in localized non-small cell lung cancer. Sequencing was performed with immunoSEQ multiplex PCR; in TCRdb, only in-frame clones are kept and a portion is missing. The table has 1,500 or so clones, 20% to 25% seen once; the top ten hold 21%. The specimen was normal lung tissue next to the tumor, collected before any cancer treatment. Source of these receptors: a woman aged 35-75 years with stage II lung adenocarcinoma.

This clone turned up a few times. The chain recombines TRBV30 with TRBJ1-6, with D hard to call. V lost 2 bases to trimming and J lost 3 bases, with 11 bases between them. This CDR3 region has 15 residues. Germline V CDR1 and CDR2: GTSNPN, SVGIG (reference sequence). The CDR3 region is CAWSRRSDYNSPLHF. CDR3 nucleotides: TGTGCCTGGAGTCGACGATCGGACTATAATTCACCCCTCCACTTT.

This clone was detected only a few times. The chain has TRBV9 and TRBJ2-3; D is perhaps TRBD1 or TRBD2 (7 bases each). Trimming left V 0 bases short and J 7 bases short, with 18 bases between. The CDR3 loop spans 16 amino acids. Germline CDR1 reads SGDLS; CDR2 reads YYNGEE. CDR3 protein: CASSVGEGAGAYTQYF. The CDR3 DNA sequence: TGTGCCAGCAGCGTAGGGGAGGGGGCAGGGGCCTATACGCAGTATTTT.

V is TRBV6-7 and J is TRBJ2-5; unclear D gene. TRBV6-7 is filed as an ORF, its function uncertain. The CDR3 spans 11 residues. Trimming cost V 4 bases and J 3 bases, with 3 bases left between them. Here the CDR3 reads CASSSKETQYF. The CDR3 DNA follows: TGTGCCAGCAGTTCGAAAGAGACCCAGTACTTC.

This clone was seen only a few times. V is TRBV12-5 and J is TRBJ1-5; 9 nucleotides agree with TRBD1. This CDR3 has 14 residues. Germline lookup yields CDR1 LGHNT and CDR2 FRNRAP. CDR3 DNA sequence: TGTGCCAGCCGGGGGGACAGGGAGAATCAGCCCCAGCATTTT. Translated, it gives CASRGDRENQPQHF.

The V and J genes are TRBV4-1 and TRBJ1-1; 8 bases are a match to TRBD1. Germline V gene sequence: CDR1 MGHRA, CDR2 YSYEKL. There are 13 residues in the CDR3. With V trimmed by 5 bases and J by 11 bases, 10 bases remained unmatched. The CDR3 region is CASSEDRVGRAFF. CDR3 sequence (DNA): TGCGCCAGCAGCGAGGACAGGGTGGGGAGGGCTTTCTTT.

By proportion, this clone is medium-sized. This chain connects TRBV11-3 to TRBJ2-7, with D tentatively TRBD2 (6 bases). This CDR3 comprises 14 residues. CDR1 is SGHNT, CDR2 YENEEA, per germline. V lost 7 bases and J lost 0, with 13 bases in between. The CDR3 sequence: CASTQQAGSYEQYF. CDR3 coding DNA: TGTGCCAGCACCCAGCAAGCGGGCTCCTACGAGCAGTACTTC.

The chain uses TRBV18 and TRBJ1-2; 9 nucleotides align to TRBD1. Trimming took 3 bases from V and 2 from J; bases not matched to a gene: 10. Germline loops: CDR1 KGHSH, CDR2 LQKENI. This CDR3 contains 17 residues. CDR3 loop: CASSPSRDRERNYGYTF. The CDR3 nucleotides are TGTGCCAGCTCACCCTCCAGGGACAGGGAAAGAAACTATGGCTACACCTTC.

The table lists this clone with a few counts. The chain is built from TRBV30 and TRBJ2-7; D is ambiguous. CDR3 length: 13 amino acids. Trimming took off 3 bases at V and 0 bases at J, with 9 bases between the two ends. CDR1 is GTSNPN and CDR2 is SVGIG in the germline V gene (reference sequence). The CDR3 nucleotides are TGTGCCTGGAGGGGTCTTCTCTCCTACGAGCAGTACTTC. Its translation is CAWRGLLSYEQYF.

The J gene is TRBJ2-1, the V gene TRBV11-3, with D tentatively TRBD2 (5 bases). The CDR3 consists of 15 residues. Trimming took 2 bases from V and 3 from J, leaving 11 bases between them. Germline V gene data show CDR1 as SGHNT and CDR2 as YENEEA. The CDR3 loop reads CASSLSGGRYNEQFF. CDR3 DNA sequence: TGTGCCAGCAGCTTATCGGGCGGGCGCTACAATGAGCAGTTCTTC.

This clone is medium-sized (0.01 to 0.1%) by share. The rearrangement uses TRBV23-1 and TRBJ1-2; the match to TRBD1 covers 8 bases. TRBV23-1 is noted as an ORF with a role that remains uncertain. CDR3 length equals 13 residues. V trimming: 6 bases; J trimming: 3 bases; junction bases outside the gene matches: 3. CDR3 nucleotide sequence: TGCGCCAGCAGCCGGGGACAGGACTATGGCTACACCTTC. It specifies CASSRGQDYGYTF.

This clone was seen a few times. V gene TRBV6-8 combines with J gene TRBJ2-7; 7 nucleotides line up with TRBD2. The CDR3 length is 12 residues. V lost 8 bases and J lost 2; bases outside the gene matches: 3. The V gene's germline CDR1 is MNHGY and CDR2 SAAAGT. CDR3 residues: CASSLAAYEQYF. The CDR3, as DNA: TGTGCCAGCTCCCTAGCGGCCTACGAGCAGTACTTC.

This clone was picked up a small number of times. The V call is TRBV9, the J call TRBJ2-3, with 7 bases matching TRBD1. With 6 bases clipped from V and 4 bases from J, the junction kept 11 bases outside the gene matches. CDR3 length: 15 residues. The germline gives CDR1 SGDLS, CDR2 YYNGEE. The DNA of the CDR3 is TGTGCCAGCACCCCCCCAGGGGGAAGGTCAGATACGCAGTATTTT. It specifies CASTPPGGRSDTQYF.

This clone was picked up a small number of times. The chain has TRBV10-3 and TRBJ2-2; D unresolved. Looked up from germline, CDR1 is ENHRY and CDR2 is SYGVKD. V was shortened by 2 bases and J by 5 bases, with 6 bases between the two germline ends. This CDR3 is built from 13 residues. The CDR3: CAISENETGELFF. The CDR3 nucleotides read TGTGCCATCAGTGAGAATGAGACCGGGGAGCTGTTTTTT.

This clone was seen a handful of times. The chain combines TRBV11-3 with TRBJ1-2; maybe TRBD1 (6 bases). CDR1 is SGHNT, CDR2 YENEEA, per germline. The CDR3 has 17 amino acids. The germline V and J ends were trimmed by 2 bases and 1 base, with 17 bases remaining between them. The CDR3 spells CASSLSAGATLNYGYTF. Written as DNA, the CDR3 is TGTGCCAGCAGCTTATCAGCGGGGGCGACTCTTAACTATGGCTACACCTTC.

There are a few counts of this clone. The rearrangement joins TRBV10-3 to TRBJ1-1; D is unclear. Germline V gene lookup returns CDR1 ENHRY and CDR2 SYGVKD. The V end lost 10 bases, the J end lost 10 bases, and 19 bases lay between the germline ends. This CDR3 is built from 12 residues. The CDR3 region has the DNA TGTGCCAGCGTTGAGAGCGGGTTGGGAGCTTTCTTT. Protein: CASVESGLGAFF.

The table lists this clone with a few counts. The rearrangement links TRBV9 to TRBJ1-2; the match to TRBD1 covers 7 bases. The junction had 11 bases not matched to a gene; V was cut back by 4 bases and J by 8 bases. Germline CDR1 SGDLS, CDR2 YYNGEE. This CDR3 is built from 14 residues. This CDR3 is CASSLIGGAGGYTF. The CDR3 coding sequence is TGTGCCAGCAGCTTAATAGGGGGCGCCGGGGGCTACACCTTC.

This clone was observed once. The chain combines TRBV28 with TRBJ1-5; no firm D call. Germline V gene lookup returns CDR1 MDHEN and CDR2 SYDVKM. This CDR3 spans 14 amino acids. Trimming removed 7 bases at V and 4 bases at J, with 14 bases between. The CDR3 sequence: CASKGGVVNQPQHF. CDR3 DNA sequence: TGTGCCAGCAAGGGTGGCGTAGTAAATCAGCCCCAGCATTTT.

The rearrangement joins TRBV15 to TRBJ2-7; 8 nucleotides agree with TRBD2. The germline V gene encodes CDR1 LNHNV and CDR2 YYDKDF (reference sequence). V lost 4 bases, J lost 5 bases, and 10 bases stayed unmatched. There are 15 residues in the CDR3. The CDR3 region is CATSTHSGGANEQYF. CDR3 in DNA: TGTGCCACCAGCACACATTCGGGGGGGGCGAACGAGCAGTACTTC.